The 24 T cell receptor beta chains reported below all come from one sample, sequenced in a study of T cell repertoires in cytomegalovirus infection. MiXCR was run by TCRdb on the reads, yielding one entry per CDR3 protein. The sample lists roughly 120,000 distinct CDR3 sequences; around 29% were seen once. Their specific antigens are unknown. The sample consisted of CD8+ T cells from cultured PBMCs, taken from culture after CMV antigen stimulation. These receptors all stem from a human donor in good health (CMV status not recorded). Some clones in this sample may be carry-over from other donors' samples.

In this sample, this clonotype turned up a few times. This chain uses TRBV20-1 with TRBJ2-7; D gene unclear. Trimming pared 1 base from V and 7 bases from J, leaving 20 bases between. The CDR3 is 15 residues long. Germline V gene data show CDR1 as DFQATT and CDR2 as SNEGSKA (reference sequence). CDR3: CSARGGGFLDDEQYF. The CDR3 nucleotides read TGCAGTGCTAGAGGGGGTGGGTTCCTTGATGATGAGCAGTACTTC.

About this clonotype itself: One end of the junction varies from germline; a read error may be responsible. The chain carries TRBV5-4 and TRBJ2-3; D unclear. The CDR3 runs to 11 residues. CDR1 and CDR2 from the germline V gene are SGHNT and YYREEE (reference sequence). The CDR3 sequence is CASGLPDTQYF. The CDR3 coding sequence is TGTGCCAGCGGCTTACCAGATACGCAGTATTTT.

For this clonotype: A single base separates this from a much larger clone, so it may be a read error. CDR3 sequence reads: CASSLARLSSAGGLSETQHF. In DNA form, the CDR3 reads TGTGCCAGCAGCTTAGCGCGACTCTCCTCAGCGGGGGGACTTTCGGAGACCCAGCACTTC. J is TRBJ2-5 and V is TRBV7-2; the match to TRBD2 covers 9 bases. The CDR3 sequence is 20 residues long. Germline CDR1 is SGHTA and CDR2 is FQGNSA.

This clonotype came up a few times. The chain recombines TRBV5-5 with TRBJ1-1, with D uncertain. Germline loops: CDR1 SGHKS, CDR2 YYEKEE (reference sequence). Trimming shortened V by 0 bases and J by 5 bases, and 8 bases separated the two germline ends. The CDR3 has 13 amino acids. CDR3 sequence reads: CASSLGGETEAFF. CDR3 DNA sequence: TGTGCCAGCAGCTTGGGTGGGGAGACTGAAGCTTTCTTT. The full variable domain, completed using reference TRBV5-5 and TRBJ1-1, is DAGVTQSPTHLIKTRGQQVTLRCSPISGHKSVSWYQQVLGQGPQFIFQYYEKEERGRGNFPDRFSARQFPNYSSELNVNALLLGDSALYLCASSLGGETEAFFGQGTRLTVV.

The rearrangement joins TRBV27 to TRBJ1-1; no reliable D call. Germline assignment: CDR1 MNHEY and CDR2 SMNVEV (reference sequence). The germline V and J ends were trimmed by 2 bases and 4 bases, with 11 bases remaining between them. This CDR3 region has 14 residues. Written as DNA, the CDR3 is TGTGCCAGCAGTTTACGGGGTTTAGGCACTGAAGCTTTCTTT. Translating gives CASSLRGLGTEAFF.

This rearrangement joins TRBV14 to TRBJ2-7; D is uncertain. Per germline, CDR1 SGHDN and CDR2 FVKESK. The V end lost 2 bases, the J end lost 5 bases, and 10 bases lay between the germline ends. CDR3 length equals 13 residues. CDR3 DNA sequence: TGTGCCAGCAGCCAACGTCGGGCCCACGAGCAGTACTTC. Residues: CASSQRRAHEQYF.

The chain employs TRBV19 and TRBJ2-5; the match to TRBD2 covers 7 bases. Germline values: CDR1 LNHDA, CDR2 SQIVND (reference sequence). J gave up 4 bases and V 10 bases, and 21 bases lay outside the gene matches. The CDR3 consists of 17 residues. The CDR3 loop is CAKKGRDYSPSGETQYF. CDR3 in DNA: TGTGCCAAAAAGGGCCGGGACTATTCCCCGTCGGGAGAGACCCAGTACTTC.

This clonotype came up many times. The rearrangement links TRBV7-8 to TRBJ2-1; 7 bases are shared with TRBD1. Per the germline V gene, CDR1 is SGHVS and CDR2 is FQNEAQ. Trimming at V came to 4 bases and at J to 10 bases, leaving 16 bases not matched to a gene. The CDR3 loop spans 16 amino acids. CDR3 region: CASSSTGTARGEEQFF. CDR3 nucleotide sequence: TGTGCCAGCAGCTCAACCGGGACAGCGAGAGGAGAAGAGCAGTTCTTC.

This chain uses TRBV2 with TRBJ1-5; possibly TRBD1 for D (5 bases). This CDR3 spans 14 amino acids. Germline CDR1 and CDR2: SNHLY and FYNNEI. V gave up 6 bases and J gave up 3 bases, with 12 bases separating them. The CDR3 is CASRGKGVNQPQHF. The CDR3 DNA follows: TGTGCCAGCAGGGGGAAAGGGGTCAATCAGCCCCAGCATTTT.

This clonotype was seen at least ten times. One end of the junction is discordant with germline, which a read error may explain. The rearrangement joins TRBV18 to TRBJ2-7; unclear D gene. In germline, CDR1 is KGHSH, CDR2 LQKENI. The CDR3 runs to 12 residues. The CDR3, as DNA: TGTGCCAGCTCAACAGATTCCTACGAGCAGTACTTT. It specifies CASSTDSYEQYF.

J is TRBJ1-2 and V is TRBV7-4; D not resolved. Trimming removed 0 bases from V and 4 bases from J, with 9 bases in between. The CDR3 extends over 14 amino acids. Per germline, CDR1 SGHVT and CDR2 SQSDAQ. The CDR3 is CASSLALGGYGYTF. CDR3 coding DNA: TGTGCCAGCAGCTTAGCGCTCGGCGGCTATGGCTACACCTTC.

This clonotype was seen at least ten times. The rearrangement joins TRBV7-6 to TRBJ2-6; 15 positions match TRBD2. CDR1 and CDR2 from the germline V gene are SGHVS and FNYEAQ. The CDR3 is 18 residues long. V shed 5 bases, J shed 3 bases, and the junction held 5 bases outside the gene matches. CDR3 amino acids: CASSAGLAGGLGANVLTF. The CDR3 bases are TGTGCCAGCAGCGCAGGACTAGCGGGGGGGCTTGGGGCCAACGTCCTGACTTTC.

This clonotype was found many times. In nucleotides, the CDR3 is TGTGCCAGCAGTTTGGTCCAGCGGGGGTACGAGCAGTACTTC. It codes for CASSLVQRGYEQYF. The chain recombines TRBV12-3 or TRBV12-4 with TRBJ2-7, with 8 positions matching TRBD2. This CDR3 comprises 14 residues. Losses at the gene ends were 3 bases for V and 4 bases for J; bases not matched to a gene: 5.

This clonotype was detected only a few times. The chain has TRBV7-2 and TRBJ1-5; the match to TRBD1 covers 9 bases. Germline CDR1 reads SGHTA; CDR2 reads FQGNSA. The CDR3 is 15 amino acids. Germline trimming cut 4 bases from V and 5 bases from J; bases unmatched to any gene: 6. The CDR3 loop reads CASSSGQGLHQPQHF. In DNA, the CDR3 is TGTGCCAGCAGCTCGGGACAGGGTTTGCATCAGCCCCAGCATTTT.

This sequence joins TRBV20-1 and TRBJ2-1; D remains unclear. This CDR3 region has 15 residues. The germline CDR1 and CDR2 sequences are DFQATT and SNEGSKA (reference sequence). V was shortened by 0 bases and J by 7 bases, with 16 bases between the two germline ends. The CDR3: CSARDLDLAVNEQFF. CDR3 in DNA: TGCAGTGCTAGAGATCTCGACCTGGCAGTGAATGAGCAGTTCTTC.

The chain couples TRBV7-9 to TRBJ2-7; D not resolved. CDR1 SEHNR and CDR2 FQNEAQ come from the germline V gene (reference sequence). The CDR3 extends over 13 amino acids. V lost 4 bases and J 4 bases, leaving 11 bases between the germline ends. CDR3 sequence (DNA): TGTGCCAGCAGCTCCCACCCGGCGTACGAGCAGTACGTC. Its protein is CASSSHPAYEQYV.

This clonotype turned up a few times. The chain carries TRBV7-9 and TRBJ2-1; TRBD1 might be the D (6 bases). V lost 6 bases and J 1 base, leaving 10 bases between the germline ends. Looked up from germline, CDR1 is SEHNR and CDR2 is FQNEAQ (reference sequence). The CDR3 contains 14 residues. CDR3 sequence: CASRSGESYNEQFF. The CDR3 DNA is TGTGCCAGCAGGTCAGGGGAATCCTACAATGAGCAGTTCTTC.

Worth noting for this clonotype: A much larger clone differs by one base, so this may be a read error. It is likely a read error, because the conserved phenylalanine at the end of the CDR3 is missing. The rearrangement joins TRBV7-9 to TRBJ1-5; TRBD1 agrees at 7 bases. J was trimmed by 4 bases and V by 6 bases; bases with no gene match: 6. The CDR3 runs to 14 residues. Germline-derived CDR1 and CDR2 are SEHNR and FQNEAQ (reference sequence). The CDR3 is CASSRDSGNQPQHS. The CDR3 DNA follows: TGTGCCAGCAGTAGGGACAGCGGGAATCAGCCCCAGCATTCT.

This clonotype was counted only a few times. The chain uses TRBV20-1 and TRBJ2-5, with TRBD1 identical over 10 bases. The CDR3 is 15 amino acids. Germline lookup yields CDR1 DFQATT and CDR2 SNEGSKA (reference sequence). V lost 5 bases, J lost 0 bases, and 6 bases stayed unmatched. The CDR3 DNA sequence: TGCAGTGCTTCAGAGGGACAGGGGTACCAAGAGACCCAGTACTTC. Translating gives CSASEGQGYQETQYF.

This clonotype was seen a handful of times. The genes are TRBV2 and TRBJ2-3; D uncertain. The CDR3 is 14 amino acids. V lost 8 bases, J lost 0 bases, and 12 bases lay in between. Germline values: CDR1 SNHLY, CDR2 FYNNEI. The CDR3 nucleotides are TGTGCCAGCGCCCCCTCTGCGAGCACAGATACGCAGTATTTT. Translated: CASAPSASTDTQYF. The full variable domain, its missing parts supplied by reference TRBV2 and TRBJ2-3, is EPEVTQTPSHQVTQMGQEVILRCVPISNHLYFYWYRQILGQKVEFLVSFYNNEISEKSEIFDDQFSVERPDGSNFTLKIRSTKLEDSAMYFCASAPSASTDTQYFGPGTRLTVL.

The chain links TRBV9 to TRBJ2-3; TRBD2 matches at 7 bases. This CDR3 is 14 amino acids long. V was pared by 2 bases and J by 6 bases, with 6 bases of the junction left unmatched. Germline V gives CDR1 SGDLS, CDR2 YYNGEE. DNA of the CDR3: TGTGCCAGCAGCGTCAGCGGGGCACGGGATACGCAGTATTTT. This encodes CASSVSGARDTQYF. The complete variable domain, with remaining parts taken from reference TRBV9 and TRBJ2-3, reads DSGVTQTPKHLITATGQRVTLRCSPRSGDLSVYWYQQSLDQGLQFLIQYYNGEERAKGNILERFSAQQFPDLHSELNLSSLELGDSALYFCASSVSGARDTQYFGPGTRLTVL.

There are many counts of this clonotype. CDR3 nucleotide sequence: TGTGCCAGCAGTCTGTCCTGGACTAGCGGGGACCCATATGAGACCCAGTACTTC. Translated, it gives CASSLSWTSGDPYETQYF. The rearrangement joins TRBV7-2 to TRBJ2-5, with 12 bases fitting TRBD2. V shed 6 bases and J 5 bases; nucleotides not matched to a gene: 16. Per germline, CDR1 SGHTA and CDR2 FQGNSA. CDR3 length: 18 amino acids.

The V gene is TRBV3-1, the J gene TRBJ1-2; D unresolved. Looked up from germline, CDR1 is LGHDT and CDR2 is YNNKEL (reference sequence). The CDR3 has 12 residues. Between the trimmed V and J ends, which lost 0 bases and 8 bases, there was a span of 7 bases. CDR3 sequence reads: CASSQEEGGYTF. CDR3 nucleotide sequence: TGTGCCAGCAGCCAAGAAGAAGGGGGCTACACCTTC.

J is TRBJ1-2 and V is TRBV11-2; D perhaps matches TRBD1 (6 bases). The CDR3 has 15 amino acids. From germline, CDR1 is SGHAT and CDR2 FQNNGV. V was pared by 4 bases and J by 5 bases, with 17 bases between. As DNA, the CDR3 is TGTGCCAGCAGCTCTGCCGGGGGGCTAGGGTATGGCTACACCTTC. It is translated as CASSSAGGLGYGYTF.